This entry concerns a single TCR beta chain. The data are from a study of blood T cells in healthy people across ages. Sample-barcoded 5' priming and a J-beta primer mix drove a second PCR of about 6 to 12 cycles. Each CDR3 protein gets one entry after TCRdb re-called the 5' RACE reads with MiXCR. This table holds around 1.1 million distinct CDR3 sequences, roughly two fifths found once. Sequences were obtained from blood. This TCR came from a man between 18 and 35 years old in good health.

CDR3 DNA: TGCGCCAGCAGCTTGGAAGCAGGGGCATCTGAAAAACTGTTTTTT. It yields the protein CASSLEAGASEKLFF. The chain carries TRBV5-1 and TRBJ1-4, with D possibly matching TRBD1 (6 bases). CDR1 is SGHRS and CDR2 is YFSETQ in the germline V gene. Trimming stripped 0 bases from V and 7 bases from J, with 13 bases between. This CDR3 comprises 15 residues. Together with reference TRBV5-1 and TRBJ1-4, the CDR3 gives the full variable domain: KAGVTQTPRYLIKTRGQQVTLSCSPISGHRSVSWYQQTPGQGLQFLFEYFSETQRNKGNFPGRFSGRQFSNSRSEMNVSTLELGDSALYLCASSLEAGASEKLFFGSGTQLSVL.